This TCR beta chain was found in a study of cytomegalovirus exposure and HLA in healthy donors. The CDR3 has 16 residues. Trimming stripped 4 bases from V and 10 bases from J, with 25 bases between. Looked up from germline, CDR1 is SNHLY and CDR2 is FYNNEI. Notes on the study in general: Roughly even sequencing depth across donors was the assumption behind the presence/absence analyses. TCR beta V- and J-gene trimming was later associated with a missense DCLRE1C variant. The likely origin of a cluster of highly shared sequence variants was a sequencing artifact.

The PCR ran on 60 Vbeta and 13 Jbeta primers. The protocol was immunoSEQ multiplex PCR, while the TCRdb copy is restricted to in-frame clones and leaves out a portion. The repertoire holds 100,000 or so clones, with around 80% as singletons. Points on this clone: Its specificity is not known.

This chain connects TRBV2 to TRBJ1-1; D call uncertain. The material sequenced was PBMCs. This clonotype originated in a man younger than 35 in good health and CMV-seronegative. CDR3 sequence reads: CASSVEGPAAALGAFF. DNA of the CDR3: TGTGCCAGCAGTGTCGAAGGCCCCGCTGCGGCACTCGGAGCTTTCTTT.